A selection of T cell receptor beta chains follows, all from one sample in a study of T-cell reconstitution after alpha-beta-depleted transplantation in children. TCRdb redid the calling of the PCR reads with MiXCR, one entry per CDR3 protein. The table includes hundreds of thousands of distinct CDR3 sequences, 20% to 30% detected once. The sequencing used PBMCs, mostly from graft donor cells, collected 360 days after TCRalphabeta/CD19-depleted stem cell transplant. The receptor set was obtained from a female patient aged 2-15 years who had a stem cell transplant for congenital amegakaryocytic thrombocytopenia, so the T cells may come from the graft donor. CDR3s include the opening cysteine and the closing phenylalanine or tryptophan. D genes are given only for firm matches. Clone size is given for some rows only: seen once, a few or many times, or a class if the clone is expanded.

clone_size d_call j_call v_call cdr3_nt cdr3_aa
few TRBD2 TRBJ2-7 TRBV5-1 TGCGCCAGCAGCTTGGGGGGACTAATCAGCGACGAGCAGTACTTC CASSLGGLISDEQYF
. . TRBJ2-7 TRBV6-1 TGTGCCACCTCTAACCCCAGCTCCTACGAGCAGTACTTC CATSNPSSYEQYF
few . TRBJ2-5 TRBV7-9 TGTGCCAGCAGCCCGCAGGGAGGCGAGACCCAGTACTTC CASSPQGGETQYF
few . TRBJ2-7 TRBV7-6 TGTGCCAGCAGCTTAGTTCAGGGGACCTACGAGCAGTACTTC CASSLVQGTYEQYF
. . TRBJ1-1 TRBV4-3 TGCGCCAGCAGCAAGACGGGGAAGACCACTGAAGCTTTCTTT CASSKTGKTTEAFF
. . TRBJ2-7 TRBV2 TGTGCCAGCAGTGACAGGGGTTCCTACGAGCAGTACTTC CASSDRGSYEQYF
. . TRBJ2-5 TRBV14 TGTGCCAGCAGCCACACCGAGACCCAGTACTTC CASSHTETQYF
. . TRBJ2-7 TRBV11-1 TGTGCCAGCAGCCCTGGCCCGGGGTTAAGCGAGCAGTACTTC CASSPGPGLSEQYF
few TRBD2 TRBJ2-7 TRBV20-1 TGCAGTGCTATTCAGCCTAGCGGGGGGGACCCCTACGAGCAGTACTTC CSAIQPSGGDPYEQYF
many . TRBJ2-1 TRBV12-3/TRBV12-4 TGTGCCAGCAGTTTCATAGCGTTTTCCTACAATGAGCAGTTCTTC CASSFIAFSYNEQFF